These 25 T cell receptor beta chains originate from one sample sequenced in a study of OX40 agonist ivuxolimab in advanced cancers. Clones were read by immunoSEQ multiplex PCR, and TCRdb kept only the in-frame ones, dropping some. The data show some 76,000 clones, roughly 93% seen once. The specimen comprised CD4+ or CD8+ T cells sorted from blood, sampled in a trial of the OX40 agonist ivuxolimab. Source of these receptors: an adult with an advanced solid tumor such as melanoma, head and neck, liver or kidney cancer.

This clone was found a few times. J is TRBJ1-1 and V is TRBV6-6; tentatively, D is TRBD1 (6 bases). V was clipped by 6 bases and J by 8 bases, with 10 bases between them. CDR3 length: 11 amino acids. Per the germline V gene, CDR1 is MNHNY and CDR2 is SVGAGI (reference sequence). For the CDR3, the DNA is TGTGCCAGCAGCCTCAGGGGAGAAGCTTTCTTT. This sequence encodes CASSLRGEAFF.

V gene TRBV14 combines with J gene TRBJ2-3, with 11 bases that match TRBD2. The V gene's germline CDR1 is SGHDN and CDR2 FVKESK. Germline trimming cut 4 bases from V and 0 bases from J; bases unmatched to any gene: 3. This CDR3 has 16 residues. The CDR3 reads CASSPRTSGSTDTQYF. The CDR3 DNA reads TGTGCCAGCAGCCCGCGGACTAGCGGGAGCACAGATACGCAGTATTTT. Complete variable domain (other parts from reference TRBV14 and TRBJ2-3): EAGVTQFPSHSVIEKGQTVTLRCDPISGHDNLYWYRRVMGKEIKFLLHFVKESKQDESGMPNNRFLAERTGGTYSTLKVQPAELEDSGVYFCASSPRTSGSTDTQYFGPGTRLTVL.

The V call is TRBV10-2, the J call TRBJ1-2, with 7 bases matching TRBD1. V lost 9 bases, J lost 1 base, and 8 bases stayed unmatched. The CDR3 loop spans 14 amino acids. Germline CDR1 WSHSY, CDR2 SAAADI. The CDR3 protein is CASWGQPLNYGYTF. The CDR3 nucleotides are TGCGCCAGTTGGGGACAGCCTCTTAACTATGGCTACACCTTC.

The V and J genes are TRBV4-1 and TRBJ1-2, with a tentative D call TRBD1 (5 bases). CDR3 size: 14 residues. V dropped 3 bases and J dropped 2 bases, with 10 bases sitting between them. The germline gives CDR1 MGHRA, CDR2 YSYEKL. The CDR3 loop reads CASSQVGDNYGYTF. The CDR3, as DNA: TGCGCCAGCAGCCAGGTCGGGGACAACTATGGCTACACCTTC.

The rearrangement links TRBV5-6 to TRBJ1-5; unclear D gene. V was shortened by 0 bases and J by 0 bases, with 4 bases between the two germline ends. CDR3 size: 14 residues. CDR1 and CDR2 (germline): SGHDT, YYEEEE. The CDR3: CASSLAGSNQPQHF. The CDR3 DNA is TGTGCCAGCAGCTTGGCCGGTAGCAATCAGCCCCAGCATTTT.

The chain links TRBV6-1 to TRBJ1-1; D call uncertain. CDR1 is MNHNS, CDR2 SASEGT, per germline. Deletions cut 5 bases from V and 2 bases from J, with 9 bases between. The CDR3 loop spans 13 amino acids. CDR3 sequence: CASSSGVNTEAFF. The CDR3 region has the DNA TGTGCCAGCAGTTCCGGGGTAAACACTGAAGCTTTCTTT.

V usage is TRBV27 and J usage is TRBJ1-2; a possible D gene is TRBD1 (5 bases). This CDR3 region has 12 residues. Between the trimmed V and J ends, which lost 3 bases and 6 bases, there was a span of 8 bases. In germline, CDR1 is MNHEY, CDR2 SMNVEV (reference sequence). The CDR3 sequence: CASSLAGNGYTF. The CDR3 region has the DNA TGTGCCAGCAGTTTGGCAGGGAATGGCTACACCTTC.

DNA for the CDR3: TGCAGTGCTAGAGACGGCGAGCAGTACTTC. Amino acids: CSARDGEQYF. The chain has TRBV20-1 and TRBJ2-7; D not certain. The CDR3 runs 10 residues. Looked up from germline, CDR1 is DFQATT and CDR2 is SNEGSKA (reference sequence). Trimming took off 0 bases at V and 6 bases at J, with 3 bases between the two ends.

The chain has TRBV18 and TRBJ2-7, with 9 bases fitting TRBD1. This CDR3 is 16 amino acids long. Trimming took 3 bases from V and 1 from J; bases not matched to a gene: 7. Germline CDR1 KGHSH, CDR2 LQKENI. CDR3 region: CASSPYTGQGSYEQYF. CDR3 sequence (DNA): TGTGCCAGCTCACCGTACACGGGACAGGGATCCTACGAGCAGTACTTC.

This clone was counted a few times. The CDR3 is CSVDESAGNTEAFF. The CDR3 DNA follows: TGCAGCGTGGATGAAAGCGCAGGGAACACTGAAGCTTTCTTT. V is TRBV29-1 and J is TRBJ1-1; no reliable D call. Germline V gives CDR1 SQVTM, CDR2 ANQGSEA. The CDR3 loop spans 14 amino acids. V was cut by 6 bases and J by 1 base, with 15 bases left in between.

This sequence joins TRBV27 and TRBJ2-1; tentatively, D is TRBD1 or TRBD2 (6 bases each). CDR1 is MNHEY and CDR2 is SMNVEV in the germline V gene (reference sequence). CDR3 size: 13 residues. Trimming shortened V by 0 bases and J by 15 bases, and 15 bases separated the two germline ends. The CDR3 is CASSLSWGAGRFF. Written as DNA, the CDR3 is TGTGCCAGCAGTTTATCGTGGGGGGCTGGTAGGTTCTTC.

This chain links TRBV7-8 with TRBJ2-7, with a tentative D call TRBD1 (5 bases). V was clipped by 2 bases and J by 0 bases, with 14 bases between them. CDR1 is SGHVS and CDR2 is FQNEAQ in the germline V gene. The CDR3 has 16 amino acids. The CDR3 is CASSLLGVRSSYEQYF. CDR3 coding DNA: TGTGCCAGCAGCTTATTAGGGGTTAGGAGCTCCTACGAGCAGTACTTC.

The chain employs TRBV5-4 and TRBJ2-3; a weak D match, TRBD2 (5 bases). There are 16 residues in the CDR3. From germline, CDR1 is SGHNT and CDR2 YYREEE (reference sequence). Trimming removed 4 bases at V and 7 bases at J, with 22 bases between. CDR3 nucleotides: TGTGCCAGCAGCCCTCACGAGCGGCGGAGAGGGAATACGCAGTATTTT. Encoded protein: CASSPHERRRGNTQYF.

The chain joins TRBV10-2 to TRBJ2-7; 8 bases are shared with TRBD2. The V gene's germline CDR1 is WSHSY and CDR2 SAAADI. Trimming took 10 bases from V and 3 from J; bases not matched to a gene: 11. The CDR3 runs to 14 residues. CDR3 loop: CATDSGLVSYEQYF. CDR3 bases: TGCGCCACCGACTCGGGACTAGTTAGCTACGAGCAGTACTTC.

The chain joins TRBV29-1 to TRBJ1-3; a weak D match, TRBD1 (6 bases). The CDR3 totals 15 residues. V was shortened by 1 base and J by 0 bases, with 10 bases between the two germline ends. The germline gives CDR1 SQVTM, CDR2 ANQGSEA. CDR3 residues: CSVEGGGSSGNTIYF. CDR3 bases: TGCAGCGTTGAAGGGGGGGGCAGCTCTGGAAACACCATATATTTT.

The chain carries TRBV7-8 and TRBJ1-3; D gene uncertain. The CDR3 sequence is 13 residues long. The V and J ends lost 4 bases and 4 bases respectively, with 8 bases between them. Germline lookup yields CDR1 SGHVS and CDR2 FQNEAQ. The DNA of the CDR3 is TGTGCCAGCAGCTCCTTGCCCGGAAACACCATATATTTT. Amino acid sequence: CASSSLPGNTIYF.

V is TRBV7-8 and J is TRBJ1-5, with a weak D call TRBD1 (5 bases). The V end was cut by 2 bases, the J end by 5 bases, with 13 bases between. The CDR3 runs 15 residues. Germline V gene data show CDR1 as SGHVS and CDR2 as FQNEAQ. The CDR3 bases are TGTGCCAGCAGCTTAAGCCAGGGCGGCCATCAGCCCCAGCATTTT. This gives the protein CASSLSQGGHQPQHF.

The chain recombines TRBV4-1 with TRBJ2-7, with 10 bases fitting TRBD2. This CDR3 contains 14 residues. Germline lookup yields CDR1 MGHRA and CDR2 YSYEKL. The V gene end was trimmed by 4 bases and the J gene end by 4 bases; junction bases not matched to a gene: 4. In DNA, the CDR3 is TGCGCCAGCAGCCCACTAGCGGGAAGGTACGAGCAGTACTTC. This sequence encodes CASSPLAGRYEQYF.

This chain connects TRBV15 to TRBJ2-5; 7 nucleotides align to TRBD2. In germline, CDR1 is LNHNV, CDR2 YYDKDF (reference sequence). The CDR3 is 15 amino acids. Germline trimming cut 0 bases from V and 5 bases from J; bases unmatched to any gene: 6. CDR3 sequence reads: CATSRDPLAAETQYF. CDR3 sequence (DNA): TGTGCCACCAGCAGAGATCCTCTAGCGGCGGAGACCCAGTACTTC.

This chain joins TRBV29-1 and TRBJ2-5; weak D call: TRBD1 (6 bases). Germline V lookup: CDR1 SQVTM, CDR2 ANQGSEA. V was trimmed by 3 bases and J by 3 bases, leaving 23 bases between them. The CDR3 runs 17 residues. The CDR3: CSVDSEWAGDLKETQYF. DNA for the CDR3: TGCAGCGTTGATTCAGAATGGGCAGGGGACCTAAAAGAGACCCAGTACTTC.

This clone came up a few times. V usage is TRBV9 and J usage is TRBJ2-5; D not resolved. V shed 0 bases and J shed 4 bases, with 13 bases lying between them. The CDR3 extends over 15 amino acids. Per germline, CDR1 SGDLS and CDR2 YYNGEE. CDR3 in DNA: TGTGCCAGCAGCGTAGGAGGAGCGAAAGGAGAGACCCAGTACTTC. Translating gives CASSVGGAKGETQYF. The full variable domain, completed using reference TRBV9 and TRBJ2-5, is DSGVTQTPKHLITATGQRVTLRCSPRSGDLSVYWYQQSLDQGLQFLIQYYNGEERAKGNILERFSAQQFPDLHSELNLSSLELGDSALYFCASSVGGAKGETQYFGPGTRLLVL.

The gene calls are TRBV6-1 and TRBJ2-7; D unclear. This CDR3 is 12 amino acids long. Germline V lookup: CDR1 MNHNS, CDR2 SASEGT. V was shortened by 8 bases and J by 1 base, with 9 bases between the two germline ends. CDR3 sequence: CASLARSYEQYF. The CDR3 DNA follows: TGTGCCAGCCTCGCCAGGTCCTACGAGCAGTACTTC.

This rearrangement joins TRBV10-2 to TRBJ1-3; maybe TRBD1 (5 bases). The germline V and J ends were trimmed by 4 bases and 1 base, with 8 bases remaining between them. The CDR3 sequence is 14 residues long. Germline V gene lookup returns CDR1 WSHSY and CDR2 SAAADI. In DNA form, the CDR3 reads TGCGCCAGCAGTGCGTCAGGGTCTGGAAACACCATATATTTT. Protein sequence: CASSASGSGNTIYF.

The V gene is TRBV6-1, the J gene TRBJ2-7, with 7 bases fitting TRBD2. V shed 6 bases, J shed 8 bases, and the junction held 7 bases outside the gene matches. Germline V gene data show CDR1 as MNHNS and CDR2 as SASEGT. This CDR3 comprises 12 residues. In DNA form, the CDR3 reads TGTGCCAGCAGCTGGGAGGGCCCCAAGCAGTACTTC. This sequence encodes CASSWEGPKQYF.

Turning to this clone: At the DNA level, this CDR3 is encoded by other sequences in the same sample as well. As DNA, the CDR3 is TGTGCCAGCAGCACCCGGAACACCGGGGAGCTGTTTTTT. Amino acid sequence: CASSTRNTGELFF. The V call is TRBV9, the J call TRBJ2-2; D remains unclear. Germline CDR1 is SGDLS and CDR2 is YYNGEE. This CDR3 spans 13 amino acids. V lost 4 bases to trimming and J lost 1 base, with 5 bases between them.